This TCR beta chain is drawn from a study of cytomegalovirus exposure and HLA in healthy donors. Study-level points and caveats: In vitro data verified a few CMV-associated chains as specific for CMV antigens. The authors reported that TCR beta sequences could predict HLA-A and HLA-B alleles. These predictions were accurate for most subjects in the first cohort. HLA allele associations emerged for around 15,000 TCR beta sequences in a later analysis, at 0.05 false discovery rate. Donors belonging to an Asian-associated ancestry cluster reportedly showed fewer N-insertions in productive TCRs than the 666-donor mean, according to what a later analysis found.

On this clone: The antigen remains unidentified.

The PCR used 60 Vbeta and 13 Jbeta primers. Produced via immunoSEQ multiplex PCR; TCRdb's table is partial and in-frame only. The table includes 140,000 to 150,000 clones, nearly 10% detected once. Looked up from germline, CDR1 is SGHDT and CDR2 is YYEEEE. V dropped 4 bases and J dropped 6 bases, with 15 bases sitting between them. The length of the CDR3 is 14 residues. The sample taken for sequencing was PBMCs. This clonotype was sampled from a man aged 50 to 59 in good health and CMV-seronegative. The genes are TRBV5-6 and TRBJ2-3; D call uncertain. The CDR3 DNA follows: TGTGCCAGCAGCCTAAGCCATTTACCGGATACGCAGTATTTT. The encoded protein is CASSLSHLPDTQYF.